This T cell receptor (beta chain) was documented in a study of CD8 T cells in Susac syndrome. Study-wide context: The Susac syndrome patients that were sequenced included more than 5 with active disease and fewer than 10 in remission.

This clonotype appeared a single time. The antigen is undetermined. Random-hexamer reverse transcription was applied to about 0.45 to 1 ug RNA. The authors amplified TCR beta CDR3 across 54 Vbeta and 13 Jbeta using immunoSEQ multiplex PCR. TCRdb reprocessed the immunoSEQ multiplex PCR reads with MiXCR, giving one entry per CDR3 protein. The table lists 120,000 or so distinct CDR3 sequences, roughly 94% of them singletons. Study results and caveats: Individuals included in the TCR sequencing and HLA analysis were acknowledged by the study to be relatively few in number.

All included Susac syndrome patients satisfied recently defined diagnostic criteria for definite or probable disease. The CDR3 extends over 15 amino acids. Germline V CDR1 and CDR2: DFQATT, SNEGSKA (reference sequence). Germline trimming cut 2 bases from V and 0 bases from J; bases unmatched to any gene: 6. The TCR was taken from a human donor with Susac syndrome. The sample taken for sequencing was CD8+ T cells from PBMCs. V usage is TRBV20-1 and J usage is TRBJ2-7; 8 nucleotides line up with TRBD1. CDR3 sequence reads: CSARPGQGLSYEQYF. The CDR3 DNA reads as TGCAGTGCTAGACCTGGACAGGGACTCTCCTACGAGCAGTACTTC.